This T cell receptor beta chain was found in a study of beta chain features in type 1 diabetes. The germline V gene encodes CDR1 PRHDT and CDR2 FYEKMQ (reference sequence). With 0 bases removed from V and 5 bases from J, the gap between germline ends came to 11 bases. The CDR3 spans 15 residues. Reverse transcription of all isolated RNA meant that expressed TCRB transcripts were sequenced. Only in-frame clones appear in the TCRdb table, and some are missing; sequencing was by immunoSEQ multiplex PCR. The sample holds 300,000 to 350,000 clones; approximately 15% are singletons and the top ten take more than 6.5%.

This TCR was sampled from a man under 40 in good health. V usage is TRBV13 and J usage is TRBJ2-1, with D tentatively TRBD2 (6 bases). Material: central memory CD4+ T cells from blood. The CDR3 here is CASSLGGLRNNEQFF. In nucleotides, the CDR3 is TGTGCCAGCAGCTTAGGGGGACTGCGTAACAATGAGCAGTTCTTC.